The T cell receptor beta chain under discussion was sequenced for a study of identical twins. There are 15 residues in the CDR3. V lost 2 bases and J lost 5, with 13 bases in between. CDR1 and CDR2 from the germline V gene are SGHTA and FQGNSA. All donors were healthy, and all were Caucasian. As for this clonotype: Its antigen is undetermined.

TCRdb recomputed calls from the 5' RACE reads with MiXCR, one row per CDR3 protein. Seen here are more than 1.5 million distinct CDR3 sequences, more than 30% observed once, and the top ten hold 0.25% to 0.3%. Points from the study as a whole: Potential partial confounding of zero-insertion analyses by invariant MAIT and iNKT cells was noted. There was an excess of low generation probability in the out-of-frame alpha sequences that twins shared. With abundant cord blood beta clonotypes, insertions were fewer; memory repertoires showed no such pattern.

The sequence was obtained from a newborn girl in good health. The sample comprised cord blood. This rearrangement joins TRBV7-2 to TRBJ2-4; maybe TRBD1 (5 bases). The DNA of the CDR3 is TGTGCCAGCAGCTTACCCAGACAGCCTCAAAACATTCAGTACTTC. Protein product: CASSLPRQPQNIQYF.